This TCR beta chain stems from a study of CD8 T cells in Susac syndrome. The CDR3 loop spans 12 amino acids. Germline V lookup: CDR1 SQVTM, CDR2 ANQGSEA. The V end was cut by 4 bases, the J end by 9 bases, with 13 bases between. Reverse transcription of roughly 0.45 to 1 ug RNA was performed with random hexamers. Multiplex PCR with immunoSEQ amplified the TCR beta CDR3 across 54 Vbeta and 13 Jbeta. TCRdb redid the calling of the immunoSEQ multiplex PCR reads with MiXCR, one entry per CDR3 protein. The sample shows about 200,000 distinct CDR3 sequences, about 94% of them seen only once. Sequencing of TCR beta covered CD8+ and CD4+ T cells obtained from blood. The multiple sclerosis controls were treatment-naive patients, and their relapsing-remitting disease was stable or active.

The receptor comes from a human donor with multiple sclerosis. The chain is built from TRBV29-1 and TRBJ2-1; D might be TRBD2 (7 bases). The sample taken for sequencing was CD4+ T cells from PBMCs. The CDR3, as DNA: TGCAGCGTTGGGGGGGGGCGAGGTGAGCAGTTCTTC. This codes for CSVGGGRGEQFF.